A single sample gave rise to the 2 T cell receptor beta chains below, sequenced in a study of beta chain features in type 1 diabetes. The study's findings and limits: In every one of the four CD4+ subsets, TCRB CDR3s were moderately but significantly shorter in Type 1 diabetes patients.

As every portion of the isolated RNA was reverse transcribed, the sequencing read expressed TCRB transcripts. The data were produced by immunoSEQ multiplex PCR, yet TCRdb's version contains in-frame clones alone and is incomplete. The table includes approximately 260,000 clones, about 24% detected once. No cognate antigen is known for these TCRs. Specimen: naive CD4+ T cells from blood. These receptors all come from a woman between 25 and 40 years old with type 1 diabetes.

As for this clone: The identical CDR3 is also encoded by other nucleotide sequences in the sample. This chain links TRBV11-2 with TRBJ2-7, with 13 bases that match TRBD2. With 4 bases clipped from V and 4 bases from J, the junction kept 1 base outside the gene matches. In germline, CDR1 is SGHAT, CDR2 FQNNGV. The CDR3 spans 14 residues. In DNA, the CDR3 is TGTGCCAGCAGCTGGACTAGCGGGAGTTACGAGCAGTACTTC. This sequence encodes CASSWTSGSYEQYF.

This clone turned up a few times. The chain is built from TRBV9 and TRBJ2-1, with TRBD2 as a possible D gene (5 bases). Trimming pared 3 bases from V and 6 bases from J, leaving 19 bases between. The CDR3 runs 16 residues. Germline CDR1 SGDLS, CDR2 YYNGEE. The CDR3 nucleotides read TGTGCCAGCAGCGGATTAGCGCACCCGTACGCCAATGAGCAGTTCTTC. This codes for CASSGLAHPYANEQFF.